Shown below are 4 T cell receptor beta chains from a single sample sequenced in a study of blood T cell repertoires in COVID-19. Only in-frame clones appear in the TCRdb table, and some are missing; sequencing was by immunoSEQ multiplex PCR. The sample carries a few hundred thousand clones, roughly nine tenths recorded once. The sequenced sample was peripheral blood. The receptors derive from a woman in her 30s with COVID-19, enrolled during active disease.

The V gene is TRBV6-5, the J gene TRBJ2-7; 8 bases line up with TRBD2. The CDR3 has 14 residues. V was pared by 2 bases and J by 3 bases, with 3 bases of the junction left unmatched. Germline values: CDR1 MNHEY, CDR2 SVGAGI. DNA of the CDR3: TGTGCCAGCAGTTACGGTGCGGGGGGCTACGAGCAGTACGTC. Its protein is CASSYGAGGYEQYV.

This chain joins TRBV2 and TRBJ1-2, with 8 bases aligning to TRBD1. This CDR3 spans 15 amino acids. Per the germline V gene, CDR1 is SNHLY and CDR2 is FYNNEI. V lost 3 bases and J lost 6; bases outside the gene matches: 9. CDR3 nucleotides: TGTGCCAGCAGTGAGTCGGACAGGGCTATAGATGGCTACACCTTC. Translating it yields CASSESDRAIDGYTF.

The chain uses TRBV7-6 and TRBJ1-1, with 8 bases aligning to TRBD1. The V segment lost 5 bases and the J segment 7 bases; nucleotides outside the gene matches: 9. The CDR3 spans 14 residues. CDR1 SGHVS and CDR2 FNYEAQ come from the germline V gene. In DNA form, the CDR3 reads TGTGCCAGCAGCCTCCTCGGACAGGGAGATGAAGCTTTCTTT. As protein: CASSLLGQGDEAFF.

The J gene is TRBJ2-3, the V gene TRBV6-5; 12 bases match TRBD2. V shed 3 bases and J 14 bases; nucleotides not matched to a gene: 6. CDR3 size: 13 residues. Germline V CDR1 and CDR2: MNHEY, SVGAGI. The CDR3 nucleotides are TGTGCCAGCAGTTATCTAGCGGGGGGGCCACCGTATTTT. Its translation is CASSYLAGGPPYF.